This entry lists 8 T cell receptor beta chains sequenced from one sample in a study of blood T cells in healthy people across ages. The second PCR ran about 6 to 12 cycles with a sample-barcoded 5' primer and J-beta primers. TCRdb ran MiXCR on the 5' RACE reads and lists one entry per CDR3 protein. Found here are about 720,000 distinct CDR3 sequences, over 20% of them singletons; the top ten hold around a fifth. The sequenced material came from blood. The receptors here all came from a man in his sixties or seventies in good health.

The chain is built from TRBV7-9 and TRBJ2-7, with D perhaps TRBD2 (6 bases). Deletions cut 6 bases from V and 0 bases from J, with 12 bases between. CDR1 SEHNR and CDR2 FQNEAQ come from the germline V gene (reference sequence). The CDR3 extends over 14 amino acids. CDR3 sequence (DNA): TGTGCCAGCAGGGCGGACTATTCCTCCTACGAGCAGTACGTC. Translating gives CASRADYSSYEQYV.

This clonotype was seen a handful of times. This chain connects TRBV12-3 or TRBV12-4 to TRBJ2-7; TRBD1 matches at 9 bases. The CDR3 spans 14 residues. Trimming cost V 2 bases and J 6 bases; bases outside gene matches: 5. The CDR3, as DNA: TGTGCCAGCAGTTTACCGGGACAGGGCGCCGAGCAGTACTTC. Protein sequence: CASSLPGQGAEQYF.

The rearrangement joins TRBV5-6 to TRBJ1-5; D is unresolved. The V gene lost 0 bases and the J gene lost 5 bases, with 9 bases spanning the gap. CDR1 and CDR2 (germline): SGHDT, YYEEEE. The CDR3 contains 14 residues. This chain's CDR3 is CASSLEGRDQPQHF. CDR3 in DNA: TGTGCCAGCAGCTTGGAAGGGCGAGATCAGCCCCAGCATTTT.

The chain links TRBV12-3 or TRBV12-4 to TRBJ1-1; D is possibly TRBD1 (6 bases). Between the trimmed V and J ends, which lost 3 bases and 0 bases, there was a span of 11 bases. The CDR3 runs to 15 residues. This chain's CDR3 is CASSFGGQVNTEAFF. The CDR3 DNA reads as TGTGCCAGCAGTTTTGGGGGCCAGGTGAACACTGAAGCTTTCTTT.

This chain connects TRBV25-1 to TRBJ2-5; 12 bases match TRBD1. The end of the DNA fits TRBJ2-1 better, so the J call may be wrong. The CDR3 contains 15 residues. Germline loops: CDR1 MGHDK, CDR2 SYGVNS. Here the CDR3 reads CASTFWGQGAGEQFF. Written as DNA, the CDR3 is TGTGCCAGCACTTTCTGGGGACAGGGGGCCGGCGAGCAGTTCTTC.

This clonotype was picked up many times. J is TRBJ2-2 and V is TRBV12-3 or TRBV12-4; unclear D gene. The CDR3 consists of 16 residues. The V end lost 4 bases, the J end lost 1 base, and 13 bases lay between the germline ends. Here the CDR3 DNA reads TGTGCCAGCAGTTCCCCTCTTAGGTTGAACACCGGGGAGCTGTTTTTT. Its translation: CASSSPLRLNTGELFF.

On this clonotype itself: Its ends do not fully match the called genes, so a read error is possible. The rearrangement uses TRBV7-2 and TRBJ1-1, with D perhaps TRBD1 (5 bases). CDR3 length: 16 residues. Germline loops: CDR1 SGHTA, CDR2 FQGNSA. The CDR3 sequence is CVSSLVGVGPNTEAFF. Here the CDR3 DNA reads TGTGTCAGCAGCTTAGTAGGGGTGGGACCGAACACTGAAGCTTTCTTT.

The chain joins TRBV5-1 to TRBJ2-3, with TRBD2 matching 14 bases. CDR3 length: 18 residues. The V gene end was trimmed by 5 bases and the J gene end by 1 base; junction bases not matched to a gene: 9. Germline V lookup: CDR1 SGHRS, CDR2 YFSETQ. For the CDR3, the DNA is TGCGCCAGCAGTTCCGGGACTAGCGGGAGTTGGGGCACAGATACGCAGTATTTT. It encodes CASSSGTSGSWGTDTQYF.